These 5 T cell receptor beta chains were all obtained from the same sample, sequenced in a study of shared clonotypes between healthy human individuals. Naive CD8 populations comprised CD45RO-negative cells positively selected for CCR7, excluding terminally differentiated effector memory CD45RA+ cells. Sequencing used immunoSEQ multiplex PCR; TCRdb keeps in-frame clones, though not all of them. Of under 2,000,000 clones listed, just under 95% are singletons. The material sequenced was naive CD8+ T cells sorted from blood. These receptors were taken from a man aged 18 to 29 in good health.

This chain connects TRBV7-2 to TRBJ2-1; D tentatively fits TRBD1 or TRBD2 (6 bases each). V gave up 5 bases and J gave up 10 bases, with 12 bases separating them. Germline CDR1 is SGHTA and CDR2 is FQGNSA. This CDR3 has 12 amino acids. This chain's CDR3 is CASSDSGGEQFF. The CDR3 coding sequence is TGTGCCAGCAGCGACTCCGGGGGCGAGCAGTTCTTC.

The chain is built from TRBV27 and TRBJ1-2; TRBD1 aligns across 9 bases. The CDR3 runs 15 residues. CDR1 is MNHEY, CDR2 SMNVEV, per germline (reference sequence). V trimming: 2 bases; J trimming: 4 bases; junction bases outside the gene matches: 5. The CDR3 is CASSLGTGPGYGYTF. DNA of the CDR3: TGTGCCAGCAGTTTAGGGACAGGGCCGGGCTATGGCTACACCTTC.

V gene TRBV2 combines with J gene TRBJ1-1; 8 bases match TRBD1. V dropped 4 bases and J dropped 4; count of bases not matched to a gene: 5. The length of the CDR3 is 14 residues. From germline, CDR1 is SNHLY and CDR2 FYNNEI. The CDR3 nucleotides are TGTGCCAGCAGTGCGACAGGGGCGGGCACTGAAGCTTTCTTT. Encoded protein: CASSATGAGTEAFF.

CDR3 nucleotide sequence: TGTGCCAGCACGCAGGGGGGCGGATACAATGAGCAGTTCTTC. Its translation: CASTQGGGYNEQFF. The chain has TRBV7-6 and TRBJ2-1; tentative D call: TRBD1 (7 bases). There are 14 residues in the CDR3. Germline CDR1 and CDR2: SGHVS and FNYEAQ. The ends were cut back, 7 bases at V and 4 bases at J, with 14 bases in the middle. The full variable domain, in which reference TRBV7-6 and TRBJ2-1 provide the parts outside the CDR3, is GAGVSQSPRYKVTKRGQDVALRCDPISGHVSLYWYRQALGQGPEFLTYFNYEAQQDKSGLPNDRFSAERPEGSISTLTIQRTEQRDSAMYRCASTQGGGYNEQFFGPGTRLTVL.

CDR3 in DNA: TGTGCCAGCAGCGTAGTAGGGCTAGCGGGAAACGTTCACAATGAGCAGTTCTTC. It codes for CASSVVGLAGNVHNEQFF. The chain uses TRBV9 and TRBJ2-1; 9 bases map to TRBD2. The CDR3 contains 18 residues. J gave up 5 bases and V 0 bases, and 12 bases lay outside the gene matches. Germline V gives CDR1 SGDLS, CDR2 YYNGEE.